The 17 T cell receptor beta chains below were found in one sample sequenced in a study of post-analysis software for immune sequencing data. General study findings and limits: Controls had lower frequencies than patients of five TRBV segments, which included TRBV5-6, TRBV5-1 and TRBV20-1.

Unique molecular identifiers had been added to the TCR beta cDNA libraries. TCRdb fed the PCR reads into MiXCR, producing one record per CDR3 protein. The sample shows 750,000 to 950,000 distinct CDR3 sequences, roughly 50% of them seen only once. These receptors have no identified antigens. The sequencing sample was made of blood. Source of these receptors: a girl aged 5-17 years with multiple sclerosis.

The chain is built from TRBV12-3 or TRBV12-4 and TRBJ2-1, with D hard to call. V was shortened by 5 bases and J by 9 bases, with 20 bases between the two germline ends. The length of the CDR3 is 15 residues. The CDR3 bases are TGTGCCAGCAGTCCCATGGGGTCTAGAACCGGTGAGCAGTTCTTC. Encoded protein: CASSPMGSRTGEQFF.

This clonotype was recorded a few times. The genes are TRBV25-1 and TRBJ2-3; D is undetermined. CDR3 length: 12 residues. CDR1 is MGHDK and CDR2 is SYGVNS in the germline V gene. Trimming shortened V by 4 bases and J by 4 bases, and 6 bases separated the two germline ends. CDR3: CASSVSPDTQYF. DNA for the CDR3: TGTGCCAGCAGTGTCTCTCCAGATACGCAGTATTTT.

The chain uses TRBV20-1 and TRBJ2-5; 9 positions match TRBD1. V dropped 2 bases and J dropped 4; count of bases not matched to a gene: 11. CDR1 is DFQATT and CDR2 is SNEGSKA in the germline V gene (reference sequence). The CDR3 loop spans 16 amino acids. CDR3 sequence reads: CSARPPGTGRVETQYF. CDR3 bases: TGCAGTGCTAGACCCCCTGGGACAGGGCGGGTAGAGACCCAGTACTTC.

V is TRBV10-3 and J is TRBJ2-3, with 11 nucleotides matching TRBD2. Germline V gene sequence: CDR1 ENHRY, CDR2 SYGVKD. The junction had 16 bases not matched to a gene; V was cut back by 0 bases and J by 8 bases. This CDR3 is 19 amino acids long. The CDR3, as DNA: TGTGCCATCAGTGAGTCGCACACTAGCGGGGGTACTCCAAGTGGTACGCAGTATTTT. This translates into CAISESHTSGGTPSGTQYF.

This clonotype appeared a few times. The rearrangement links TRBV12-3 or TRBV12-4 to TRBJ2-7; 7 nucleotides agree with TRBD1. The V segment lost 9 bases and the J segment 4 bases; nucleotides outside the gene matches: 12. This CDR3 spans 14 amino acids. CDR3 sequence: CASTPLDRAYEQYF. CDR3 bases: TGTGCCAGTACGCCCCTCGACAGGGCTTACGAGCAGTACTTC.

Only a few counts were recorded for this clonotype. The genes are TRBV5-1 and TRBJ2-1; tentative D call: TRBD1 (6 bases). CDR1 SGHRS and CDR2 YFSETQ come from the germline V gene. With 1 base removed from V and 11 bases from J, the gap between germline ends came to 13 bases. CDR3 length: 13 amino acids. CDR3 sequence (DNA): TGCGCCAGCAGCTTGACAGGGAGAGGAAAGCAGTTCTTC. Amino acids: CASSLTGRGKQFF.

This clonotype was found a few times. The J gene is TRBJ2-7, the V gene TRBV29-1; 8 nucleotides line up with TRBD1. With 7 bases clipped from V and 3 bases from J, the junction kept 8 bases outside the gene matches. CDR1 and CDR2 (germline): SQVTM, ANQGSEA. The CDR3 has 13 residues. The chain's CDR3 is CSASTGEVYEQYF. For the CDR3, the DNA is TGCAGCGCTTCGACAGGGGAGGTCTACGAGCAGTACTTC.

The chain employs TRBV20-1 and TRBJ2-5; 7 bases map to TRBD1. The CDR3 covers 11 residues. After removal of 2 bases from V and 12 bases from J, the junction contained 6 bases not matched to a gene. The germline gives CDR1 DFQATT, CDR2 SNEGSKA (reference sequence). The CDR3, as DNA: TGCAGTGCTAGACCCGACAGGGTAGAGTACTTC. The encoded protein is CSARPDRVEYF.

V usage is TRBV7-2 and J usage is TRBJ2-4, with 10 nucleotides matching TRBD2. The DNA end is more similar to TRBJ2-5, so the J call may be wrong. This CDR3 spans 19 amino acids. Germline CDR1 and CDR2: SGHTA and FQGNSA. CDR3 DNA: TGTGCCAGCAGCGACTCCCAGTTTAGCGGGAGGCCCAGGGGAGAGACCCAGTACTTC. Translated: CASSDSQFSGRPRGETQYF.

The chain is built from TRBV15 and TRBJ1-4; 9 bases agree with TRBD1. This CDR3 spans 16 amino acids. Germline V gene lookup returns CDR1 LNHNV and CDR2 YYDKDF (reference sequence). V lost 0 bases and J lost 10; bases outside the gene matches: 9. In nucleotides, the CDR3 is TGTGCCACCAGCAGAGATTCCGGGGACAGGGCAGTAAAACTGTTTTTT. Translating it yields CATSRDSGDRAVKLFF.

This chain joins TRBV12-3 or TRBV12-4 and TRBJ1-2; D is unclear. V dropped 2 bases and J dropped 8 bases, with 18 bases sitting between them. CDR3 length: 15 residues. DNA for the CDR3: TGTGCCAGCAGTTTAAAGAGTCCACCCTCGGGAGGCTACACCTTC. Translating it yields CASSLKSPPSGGYTF.

This clonotype was seen only once. V is TRBV20-1 and J is TRBJ2-1; 10 bases are shared with TRBD2. Germline lookup yields CDR1 DFQATT and CDR2 SNEGSKA (reference sequence). Trimming at V came to 2 bases and at J to 7 bases, leaving 8 bases not matched to a gene. There are 15 residues in the CDR3. The CDR3 coding sequence is TGCAGTGCTAGACGCAGCGGGGGGGTAGGGAATGAGCAGTTCTTC. It is translated as CSARRSGGVGNEQFF.

This clonotype appeared once. The chain employs TRBV29-1 and TRBJ2-7; 10 positions agree with TRBD1. The V gene end was trimmed by 4 bases and the J gene end by 3 bases; junction bases not matched to a gene: 6. This CDR3 is built from 14 residues. Germline CDR1 reads SQVTM; CDR2 reads ANQGSEA. For the CDR3, the DNA is TGCAGCGTTGGGGGGACAGGGGTTTACTACGAGCAGTACTTC. Translated: CSVGGTGVYYEQYF.

CDR3 in DNA: TGCAGCGTTGAAGATCTGGGGACAGGGTCGAATGAGCAGTTCTTC. Translating gives CSVEDLGTGSNEQFF. The genes are TRBV29-1 and TRBJ2-1, with 9 bases fitting TRBD1. CDR1 is SQVTM and CDR2 is ANQGSEA in the germline V gene. The CDR3 is made up of 15 amino acids. J lost 7 bases, V lost 0 bases, and 7 bases had no gene match.

The rearrangement joins TRBV10-3 to TRBJ2-7; possibly TRBD2 for D (6 bases). The DNA end is more similar to TRBJ2-5, so the J call may be wrong. CDR3 size: 16 residues. Germline V gene sequence: CDR1 ENHRY, CDR2 SYGVKD. This CDR3 is CALNDPDIREKETQYF. The CDR3 DNA sequence: TGTGCCTTAAATGATCCGGATATACGGGAGAAAGAGACCCAGTACTTC.

This sequence joins TRBV27 and TRBJ2-7; D is unclear. The J call may be in error: the DNA end matches TRBJ2-4 better. Germline loops: CDR1 MNHEY, CDR2 SMNVEV (reference sequence). This CDR3 is built from 15 residues. Here the CDR3 DNA reads TGTGCCAGCAGTCCGCTCAGTTTTGCCAAAAACATTCAGTACTTC. This sequence encodes CASSPLSFAKNIQYF.

The sample holds a few counts of this clonotype. The chain is built from TRBV27 and TRBJ2-7; D is possibly TRBD1 (5 bases). V lost 11 bases, J lost 2 bases, and 19 bases lay in between. From germline, CDR1 is MNHEY and CDR2 SMNVEV (reference sequence). The CDR3 is made up of 14 amino acids. The CDR3, as DNA: TGTGCCCAACAGGCCCTCGAAATGGCCTACGAGCAGTACTTC. Residues: CAQQALEMAYEQYF.